This is a list of T cell receptor beta chains from one sample in a study of T cells in Graves' hyperthyroidism and ophthalmopathy. TCRdb re-analysed the multiplex PCR reads in MiXCR, keeping a single row per CDR3 protein. Of 620,000 or so distinct CDR3 sequences listed, 13% to 15% are singletons. Material for sequencing was blood. The receptor set was obtained from a woman aged 45-65 years with Graves' ophthalmopathy. The CDR3 runs from the conserved cysteine through the conserved F or W. D genes are given only for firm matches. Rows may omit the clone size; those that give it use once, few, many or a size class.

TRBJ1-1	.	many	TRBV3-1	CASTTVEPGVPNTEAFF	TGTGCCAGCACCACAGTTGAACCCGGGGTGCCGAACACTGAAGCTTTCTTT
TRBJ2-3	TRBD2	.	TRBV15	CATSRDFAAGGTDTQYF	TGTGCCACCAGCAGAGATTTTGCAGCGGGGGGCACAGATACGCAGTATTTT
TRBJ2-1	.	many	TRBV7-2	CASSQLPGLLNEQFF	TGTGCCAGCAGCCAGTTACCGGGACTCCTGAATGAGCAGTTCTTC
TRBJ1-1	.	many	TRBV28	CASSLLGFDTEAFF	TGTGCCAGCAGTTTATTGGGTTTCGACACTGAAGCTTTCTTT
TRBJ2-7	.	many	TRBV7-9	CASSGYLGGLSYEQYF	TGTGCCAGCAGCGGGTATCTCGGGGGGCTCTCCTACGAGCAGTACTTC
TRBJ2-3	TRBD2	many	TRBV20-1	CSANILAGGSTDTQYF	TGCAGTGCTAACATACTAGCGGGAGGGAGCACAGATACGCAGTATTTT
TRBJ2-7	.	many	TRBV2	CASSAGRGRREQYF	TGTGCCAGCAGTGCGGGCAGGGGAAGAAGGGAGCAGTACTTC
TRBJ2-5	TRBD2	many	TRBV9	CASAPTSLAQETQYF	TGTGCCAGCGCCCCGACTAGCTTGGCCCAAGAGACCCAGTACTTC
TRBJ2-7	TRBD1	many	TRBV27	CASSRPRTGIFEQYF	TGTGCCAGCAGTCGGCCCAGGACAGGCATTTTCGAGCAGTACTTC
TRBJ1-4	TRBD1	many	TRBV20-1	CSAMDRGSEKLFF	TGCAGTGCTATGGACAGGGGGAGTGAAAAACTGTTTTTT
TRBJ1-5	TRBD1	many	TRBV27	CASSRPGQGQKYSNQPQHF	TGTGCCAGCAGTCGCCCGGGACAGGGGCAGAAATATAGCAATCAGCCCCAGCATTTT
TRBJ1-5	.	.	TRBV12-3/TRBV12-4	CASSLSRRTPNQPQHF	TGTGCCAGCAGTTTAAGTCGTAGGACACCGAATCAGCCCCAGCATTTT
TRBJ1-1	.	few	TRBV5-4	CASRPGSKPNAEAFF	TGTGCCAGCAGGCCTGGTTCAAAGCCGAACGCTGAAGCTTTCTTT
TRBJ2-3	TRBD2	many	TRBV20-1	CSARPLAGTSPDTQYF	TGCAGTGCCCGACCCTTAGCGGGGACCTCTCCAGATACGCAGTATTTT
TRBJ2-7	.	few	TRBV9	CASSERGGTLSYEQYF	TGTGCCAGCAGCGAGCGCGGCGGGACGCTCTCCTACGAGCAGTACTTC
TRBJ2-7	.	many	TRBV9	CASSVGGTTSYEQYF	TGTGCCAGCAGCGTAGGCGGGACCACCTCCTACGAGCAGTACTTC
TRBJ1-2	.	few	TRBV27	CASSFLGGDYGYTF	TGTGCCAGCAGTTTTCTCGGGGGGGACTATGGCTACACCTTC
TRBJ2-1	TRBD2	.	TRBV20-1	CSASPLGAGGPGNEQFF	TGCAGTGCTAGCCCTCTAGGAGCGGGAGGGCCCGGCAATGAGCAGTTCTTC
TRBJ2-2	.	few	TRBV30	CAWHSSENTGELFF	TGTGCCTGGCACTCTAGCGAGAACACCGGGGAGCTGTTTTTT
TRBJ2-1	TRBD2	many	TRBV20-1	CSATRSGRAWTTEQFF	TGCAGTGCTACGCGTAGCGGGAGGGCCTGGACCACTGAGCAGTTCTTC
TRBJ2-7	.	few	TRBV25-1	CASSDQGRDEQYF	TGTGCCAGCAGTGATCAGGGTAGGGACGAGCAGTACTTC
TRBJ2-3	.	few	TRBV20-1	CSARGGAFTDTQYF	TGCAGTGCTAGAGGCGGAGCCTTCACAGATACGCAGTATTTT
TRBJ1-2	TRBD1	.	TRBV6-1	CASSRGQGAPRGYGYTF	TGTGCCAGCAGCCGCGGACAGGGGGCCCCCCGTGGCTATGGCTACACCTTC
TRBJ2-5	.	.	TRBV7-2	CASSLALIRETQYF	TGTGCCAGCAGCTTAGCGCTAATTAGAGAGACCCAGTACTTC
TRBJ2-1	.	many	TRBV20-1	CSASTGIPAGNEQFF	TGCAGTGCTAGTACAGGGATCCCTGCCGGGAATGAGCAGTTCTTC
TRBJ2-3	.	many	TRBV7-6	CASSLYRETVTDTQYF	TGTGCCAGCAGCTTATATAGAGAGACGGTCACAGATACGCAGTATTTT